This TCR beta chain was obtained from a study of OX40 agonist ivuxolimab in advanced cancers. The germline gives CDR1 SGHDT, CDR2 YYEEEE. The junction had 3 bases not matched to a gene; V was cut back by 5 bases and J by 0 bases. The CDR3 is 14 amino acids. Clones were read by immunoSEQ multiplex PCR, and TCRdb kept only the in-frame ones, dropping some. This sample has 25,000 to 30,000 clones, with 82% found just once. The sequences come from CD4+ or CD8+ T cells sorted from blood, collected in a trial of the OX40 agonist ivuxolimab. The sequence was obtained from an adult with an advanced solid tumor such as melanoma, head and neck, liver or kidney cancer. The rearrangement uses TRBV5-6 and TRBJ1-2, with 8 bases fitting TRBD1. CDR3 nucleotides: TGTGCCAGCAGGTCGACAGGGGCTAACTATGGCTACACCTTC. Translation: CASRSTGANYGYTF.